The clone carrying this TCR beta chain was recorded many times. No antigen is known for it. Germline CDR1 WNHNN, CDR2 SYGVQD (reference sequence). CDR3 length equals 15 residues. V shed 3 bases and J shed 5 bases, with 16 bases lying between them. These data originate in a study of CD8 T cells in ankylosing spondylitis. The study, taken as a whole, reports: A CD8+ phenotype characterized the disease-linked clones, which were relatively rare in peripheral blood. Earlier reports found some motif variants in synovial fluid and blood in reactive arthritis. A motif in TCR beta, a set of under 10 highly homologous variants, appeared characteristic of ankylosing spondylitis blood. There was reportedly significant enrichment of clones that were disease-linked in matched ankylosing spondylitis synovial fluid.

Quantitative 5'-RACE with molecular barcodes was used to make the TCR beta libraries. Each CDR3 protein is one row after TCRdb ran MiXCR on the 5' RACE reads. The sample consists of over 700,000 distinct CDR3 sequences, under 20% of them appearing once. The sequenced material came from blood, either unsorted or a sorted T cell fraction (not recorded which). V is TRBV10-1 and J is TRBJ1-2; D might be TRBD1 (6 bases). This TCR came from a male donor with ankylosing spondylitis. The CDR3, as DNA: TGCGCCAGCAGTGACTCCGGACAGCGAGCGTATGGCTACACCTTC. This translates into CASSDSGQRAYGYTF.